The 9 T cell receptor beta chains listed next were all sequenced from one sample in a study of control samples from healthy donors and cancer patients. Using immunoSEQ multiplex PCR, the repertoire was profiled, and TCRdb retains in-frame clones only, with some absent. In the table there are 150,000 or so clones, around 94% of which are singletons. Sequences were obtained from PBMCs. The receptors shown here come from a man between 60 and 75 years old with colorectal cancer.

The V gene is TRBV7-9, the J gene TRBJ2-5; D possibly corresponds to TRBD2 (6 bases). The CDR3 has 16 residues. Germline values: CDR1 SEHNR, CDR2 FQNEAQ (reference sequence). The V gene lost 5 bases and the J gene lost 2 bases, with 18 bases spanning the gap. CDR3 amino acids: CASSPIASAGQETQYF. The DNA of the CDR3 is TGTGCCAGCAGCCCCATCGCTAGCGCGGGTCAAGAGACCCAGTACTTC.

The chain couples TRBV7-9 to TRBJ1-1; D remains ambiguous. Germline loops: CDR1 SEHNR, CDR2 FQNEAQ (reference sequence). Trimming cost V 5 bases and J 8 bases, with 9 bases left between them. This CDR3 is built from 11 residues. The CDR3 nucleotides read TGTGCCAGCAGCCCCGACTCCGAAGCTTTCTTT. Its translation: CASSPDSEAFF.

The V gene is TRBV18, the J gene TRBJ2-2; D is perhaps TRBD2 (5 bases). Between the trimmed V and J ends, which lost 3 bases and 6 bases, there was a span of 17 bases. The CDR3 runs 16 residues. Germline CDR1 reads KGHSH; CDR2 reads LQKENI. DNA of the CDR3: TGTGCCAGCTCACCTCTGGACTCGTTAACACCCGGGGAGCTGTTTTTT. Its translation: CASSPLDSLTPGELFF.

DNA of the CDR3: TGTGCCAGCAGTTACTTCCAGGCATCCGAGCAGTACTTC. Its translation: CASSYFQASEQYF. The chain carries TRBV6-2 or TRBV6-3 and TRBJ2-7; D unresolved. The V end lost 1 base, the J end lost 6 bases, and 10 bases lay between the germline ends. The CDR3 length is 13 residues. Germline values: CDR1 MNHEY, CDR2 SVGEGT.

This rearrangement joins TRBV7-6 to TRBJ2-5; a weak D match, TRBD1 (5 bases). This CDR3 region has 16 residues. Between the trimmed V and J ends, which lost 1 base and 2 bases, there was a span of 14 bases. Germline V CDR1 and CDR2: SGHVS, FNYEAQ. CDR3 loop: CASSLGVGAGQETQYF. The CDR3 DNA follows: TGTGCCAGCAGCTTAGGAGTTGGGGCAGGGCAAGAGACCCAGTACTTC.

This clone has just one count. V is TRBV12-3 or TRBV12-4 and J is TRBJ2-5; D possibly corresponds to TRBD1 (6 bases). The CDR3 loop spans 11 amino acids. V was cut by 8 bases and J by 5 bases, with 9 bases left in between. The chain's CDR3 is CASRTGETQYF. The CDR3 bases are TGTGCCAGCCGAACAGGGGAGACCCAGTACTTC.

V is TRBV19 and J is TRBJ1-4; D gene ambiguous. Germline V CDR1 and CDR2: LNHDA, SQIVND (reference sequence). The CDR3 totals 14 residues. Trimming pared 2 bases from V and 2 bases from J, leaving 6 bases between. The DNA of the CDR3 is TGTGCCAGTAGTATACGCGGTACTAATGAAAAACTGTTTTTT. Its protein product is CASSIRGTNEKLFF.

The CDR3 DNA reads TGCGCCAGCATAGGAGGGGATGGCACAGATACGCAGTATTTT. As protein: CASIGGDGTDTQYF. The chain joins TRBV10-2 to TRBJ2-3; TRBD2 might be the D (6 bases). The CDR3 has 14 residues. Germline V gives CDR1 WSHSY, CDR2 SAAADI. With 7 bases removed from V and 1 base from J, the gap between germline ends came to 12 bases.

The rearrangement links TRBV30 to TRBJ1-6, with D unclear. The CDR3 length is 13 residues. Trimming shortened V by 4 bases and J by 4 bases, and 8 bases separated the two germline ends. Germline V CDR1 and CDR2: GTSNPN, SVGIG (reference sequence). CDR3 amino acids: CAWKMEYNSPLHF. The CDR3 DNA reads as TGTGCCTGGAAAATGGAGTATAATTCACCCCTCCACTTT.